Listed below are T cell receptor beta chains from one sample, sequenced in a study of blood T cell repertoires in COVID-19. The repertoire was sequenced with immunoSEQ multiplex PCR; TCRdb's copy has only in-frame clones and lacks some. The sample holds roughly 40,000 clones, around 86% seen once. The sample comprised peripheral blood. Receptors were obtained from a man aged 35 to 55 with active COVID-19. The CDR3 runs from the conserved cysteine through the conserved F or W.

v_gene	j_gene	len	CDR3aa
TRBV3-1/TRBV3-2	TRBJ2-1	14	CASSNLGGGNEQFF
TRBV15	TRBJ2-5	15	CATSRVPGAAGTQYF
TRBV27	TRBJ1-1	13	CASSTRTGTEAFF
TRBV5-1	TRBJ2-1	15	CASTPSGTANNEQFF
TRBV28	TRBJ1-2	16	CASSEYRGRINYGYTF
TRBV14	TRBJ2-7	15	CASSYRAGGSYEQYF
TRBV18	TRBJ2-2	13	CASSPSGTGELFF
TRBV5-1	TRBJ2-1	17	CASSLGTGTGPYNEQFF
TRBV19	TRBJ1-2	17	CASSTGVGSGALYGYTF
TRBV13	TRBJ1-2	17	CASSFQTGKESEYGYTF
TRBV18	TRBJ2-2	17	CASSPRPPGLKAGELFF
TRBV19	TRBJ1-2	12	CATQTGGHGYTF
TRBV5-1	TRBJ1-1	13	CASSLELNTEAFF
TRBV12-3/TRBV12-4	TRBJ2-6	13	CASRWSGANVLTF
TRBV5-8	TRBJ2-5	14	CASSLGTSGETQYF